These 16 T cell receptor beta chains originate from one sample sequenced in a study of glioma-infiltrating T cells after dendritic cell vaccination. This table comes from immunoSEQ multiplex PCR, and its TCRdb copy is limited to in-frame clones, with some not included. The sample includes tens of thousands of clones, about nine tenths seen only once; the top ten take around 2%. Documented time point: after dendritic cell vaccination, including at tumor progression/relapse. The sequenced sample was blood, obtained after dendritic cell vaccination. Receptors were obtained from a human donor with glioblastoma.

V and J are TRBV19 and TRBJ1-1; D is perhaps TRBD1 (5 bases). Germline V lookup: CDR1 LNHDA, CDR2 SQIVND (reference sequence). CDR3 length: 16 amino acids. The V end lost 0 bases, the J end lost 0 bases, and 11 bases lay between the germline ends. CDR3 loop: CASSIDQGSLNTEAFF. DNA for the CDR3: TGTGCCAGTAGTATAGATCAGGGCTCACTGAACACTGAAGCTTTCTTT.

V gene TRBV7-9 combines with J gene TRBJ2-5; 7 bases map to TRBD2. With the DNA end fitting TRBJ2-7 better, the J assignment may be wrong. The CDR3 length is 13 residues. Germline V gives CDR1 SEHNR, CDR2 FQNEAQ (reference sequence). The CDR3 loop reads CASSSRTSSEQYF. Written as DNA, the CDR3 is TGTGCCAGCAGCTCCAGGACTAGTTCCGAGCAGTACTTC.

The chain is built from TRBV19 and TRBJ2-2; 15 bases fit TRBD2. After removal of 7 bases from V and 5 bases from J, the junction contained 8 bases not matched to a gene. The length of the CDR3 is 17 residues. Germline CDR1 and CDR2: LNHDA and SQIVND (reference sequence). CDR3 nucleotides: TGTGCCAGTAACCCGGGACTAGCGGGAGGAGGTACCGGGGAGCTGTTTTTT. Translated: CASNPGLAGGGTGELFF.

This clone showed up just once. This chain joins TRBV19 and TRBJ1-1; D uncertain. Germline lookup yields CDR1 LNHDA and CDR2 SQIVND (reference sequence). The CDR3 totals 13 residues. V was shortened by 7 bases and J by 5 bases, with 14 bases between the two germline ends. The CDR3, as DNA: TGTGCCAGTATGAGTGGGTTGCGGACTGAAGCTTTCTTT. Translating gives CASMSGLRTEAFF.

The V and J genes are TRBV6-1 and TRBJ1-2; D is unclear. The CDR3 extends over 12 amino acids. Germline CDR1 MNHNS, CDR2 SASEGT. With 2 bases removed from V and 5 bases from J, the gap between germline ends came to 6 bases. In DNA form, the CDR3 reads TGTGCCAGCAGTGAAAAAGAGTATGGCTACACCTTC. Amino acid sequence: CASSEKEYGYTF.

This sequence joins TRBV4-1 and TRBJ2-1, with a weak D call TRBD2 (6 bases). Germline V gene sequence: CDR1 MGHRA, CDR2 YSYEKL. Trimming removed 0 bases at V and 3 bases at J, with 15 bases between. The CDR3 is made up of 17 amino acids. CDR3 nucleotide sequence: TGCGCCAGCAGCCAAGATTGGAGGACTACACACTACAATGAGCAGTTCTTC. It translates to CASSQDWRTTHYNEQFF.

The J gene is TRBJ1-2, the V gene TRBV5-1, with 7 nucleotides matching TRBD1. CDR1 is SGHRS and CDR2 is YFSETQ in the germline V gene. The CDR3 is 15 amino acids. The ends lost 3 bases at V and 0 bases at J; junction bases unmatched: 5. The CDR3 protein is CASSWGQSTNYGYTF. CDR3 nucleotides: TGCGCCAGCAGCTGGGGACAGAGCACTAACTATGGCTACACCTTC.

The chain joins TRBV19 to TRBJ2-1, with D perhaps matching TRBD1 (5 bases). Germline-derived CDR1 and CDR2 are LNHDA and SQIVND (reference sequence). CDR3 length equals 15 residues. Trimming took 3 bases from V and 3 from J, leaving 12 bases between them. The CDR3 sequence is CASSMKGAGYNEQFF. CDR3 in DNA: TGTGCCAGTAGTATGAAAGGGGCAGGCTACAATGAGCAGTTCTTC.

The rearrangement joins TRBV4-1 to TRBJ2-1, with 8 positions matching TRBD1. The trim removed 2 bases at V and 7 bases at J, leaving 4 bases unmatched. The CDR3 totals 14 residues. CDR1 is MGHRA, CDR2 YSYEKL, per germline. This CDR3 reads CASSQPGQENEQFF. The CDR3 nucleotides read TGCGCCAGCAGCCAACCGGGACAGGAGAATGAGCAGTTCTTC.

The chain recombines TRBV6-1 with TRBJ2-3, with TRBD2 matching 7 bases. The CDR3 has 14 amino acids. After removal of 1 base from V and 4 bases from J, the junction contained 2 bases not matched to a gene. Germline loops: CDR1 MNHNS, CDR2 SASEGT. CDR3 sequence (DNA): TGTGCCAGCAGTGAAGGGACTAGTGCAGATACGCAGTATTTT. It translates to CASSEGTSADTQYF.

The chain recombines TRBV19 with TRBJ2-7; D is possibly TRBD1 (6 bases). Germline CDR1 is LNHDA and CDR2 is SQIVND (reference sequence). The V gene lost 5 bases and the J gene lost 5 bases, with 19 bases spanning the gap. The CDR3 runs 15 residues. The CDR3 spells CASSVKRGIEDEQYF. CDR3 nucleotides: TGTGCCAGTAGTGTCAAAAGGGGGATTGAGGACGAGCAGTACTTC. The whole variable domain, remainder taken from reference TRBV19 and TRBJ2-7, is DGGITQSPKYLFRKEGQNVTLSCEQNLNHDAMYWYRQDPGQGLRLIYYSQIVNDFQKGDIAEGYSVSREKKESFPLTVTSAQKNPTAFYLCASSVKRGIEDEQYFGPGTRLTVT.

This clone turned up a few times. The chain uses TRBV6-5 and TRBJ1-2; unclear D gene. This CDR3 region has 13 residues. Germline-derived CDR1 and CDR2 are MNHEY and SVGAGI. Deletions cut 5 bases from V and 8 bases from J, with 15 bases between. CDR3 nucleotide sequence: TGTGCCAGCAGTCTCGATACGCTGGGCGGCTACACCTTC. Amino acid sequence: CASSLDTLGGYTF.

The chain employs TRBV27 and TRBJ2-7; 10 bases map to TRBD2. Germline CDR1 and CDR2: MNHEY and SMNVEV (reference sequence). The V gene end was trimmed by 10 bases and the J gene end by 5 bases; junction bases not matched to a gene: 8. The CDR3 contains 13 residues. CDR3 bases: TGTGCCATCCACAGGCTAGCGGGAGACGAGCAGTACTTC. Protein sequence: CAIHRLAGDEQYF.

V usage is TRBV6-5 and J usage is TRBJ2-7, with D maybe TRBD2 (5 bases). Trimming left V 7 bases short and J 6 bases short, with 10 bases between. CDR1 and CDR2 (germline): MNHEY, SVGAGI. This CDR3 spans 11 amino acids. CDR3 region: CASNFRGEQYF. The DNA of the CDR3 is TGTGCCAGCAATTTTCGGGGCGAGCAGTACTTC.

The chain employs TRBV6-5 and TRBJ2-7, with 9 bases lining up with TRBD2. The V segment lost 4 bases and the J segment 6 bases; nucleotides outside the gene matches: 7. The V gene's germline CDR1 is MNHEY and CDR2 SVGAGI. The CDR3 length is 14 residues. CDR3 amino acids: CASSSLAGPPEQYF. The CDR3 DNA reads as TGTGCCAGCAGTTCACTAGCGGGTCCTCCCGAGCAGTACTTC.

The chain employs TRBV7-3 and TRBJ1-4; D is unresolved. The CDR3 sequence is 12 residues long. The V end lost 1 base, the J end lost 8 bases, and 5 bases lay between the germline ends. Germline CDR1 SGHTA, CDR2 FQGTGA. The CDR3 DNA is TGTGCCAGCAGCTTAATCGGGGAAAAACTGTTTTTT. Its translation: CASSLIGEKLFF.